This TCR beta chain was sequenced in a study of T cell repertoires in cytomegalovirus infection. The overall study: CMV epitopes, recently identified HLA-C-restricted and well-studied HLA-B-restricted, were used. Public TCR beta signatures indicated both CMV infection and matching HLA type. Broader study findings: The response measured ex vivo was dominated by TCR beta clonotypes (HLA-C-restricted and CMV-specific).

Via MiXCR, TCRdb re-called the reads, giving one row per CDR3 protein. The sample has hundreds of thousands of distinct CDR3 sequences, more than 25% seen once. This clonotype was recorded only once. The antigen is not known. This CDR3 region has 16 residues. Trimming cost V 0 bases and J 0 bases, with 9 bases left between them. Germline-derived CDR1 and CDR2 are ENHRY and SYGVKD. The source material was cultured CD8+ T cells from PBMCs, sampled from culture after CMV antigen stimulation. V gene TRBV10-3 combines with J gene TRBJ1-3; D remains ambiguous. This clonotype was obtained from a human donor in good health (CMV status not recorded). Some clones in this sample may be carry-over from other donors' samples. CDR3 sequence: CAISESGIYSGNTIYF. In DNA, the CDR3 is TGTGCCATCAGTGAGTCGGGGATATACTCTGGAAACACCATATATTTT.